The 27 T cell receptor beta chains presented below share a single source sample, sequenced in a study of low-dose radiotherapy and immunotherapy resistance in tumors. Time point described: after trial treatment. The sample's treatment: LDRT plus nivolumab, ipilimumab, low-dose cyclophosphamide and aspirin (RACIN trial). First-strand cDNA used TRAV- and TRBV-specific primers, covering alpha and beta chains. TCR amplification involved 20 PCR cycles with a constant-region primer and V-primer adapter. TCRdb passed the reads through MiXCR, listing each CDR3 protein once. In the table there are around 80,000 distinct CDR3 sequences, 15% to 20% of which are singletons. Specimen: PBMCs, collected after low-dose radiotherapy plus immunotherapy. These TCRs come from a male donor with prostate cancer.

This clonotype was detected ten times or more. The CDR3 nucleotides read TGTGCCAGCAGCCCCGATAGCGGGAGGGCCAATGAGCAGTTCTTC. This translates into CASSPDSGRANEQFF. V and J are TRBV7-2 and TRBJ2-1; 11 bases are a match to TRBD2. With 5 bases clipped from V and 6 bases from J, the junction kept 6 bases outside the gene matches. The CDR3 extends over 15 amino acids. CDR1 is SGHTA and CDR2 is FQGNSA in the germline V gene.

This clonotype was observed at least ten times. This sequence joins TRBV5-1 and TRBJ1-1; a weak D match, TRBD1 (5 bases). Germline-derived CDR1 and CDR2 are SGHRS and YFSETQ. The length of the CDR3 is 13 residues. Trimming stripped 4 bases from V and 0 bases from J, with 7 bases between. CDR3 amino acids: CASSDSMNTEAFF. DNA for the CDR3: TGCGCCAGCAGCGACAGCATGAACACTGAAGCTTTCTTT.

Note on this clonotype: This clone may be a read error of a much larger clone one base away. J is TRBJ1-1 and V is TRBV29-1, with D perhaps TRBD1 (5 bases). Germline values: CDR1 SQVTM, CDR2 ANQGSEA. The CDR3 consists of 12 residues. The ends were cut back, 7 bases at V and 7 bases at J, with 16 bases in the middle. DNA of the CDR3: TGCAGCGCTGCCGATGGACACGTTGAAGCTTTCTTT. Protein: CSAADGHVEAFF. The whole variable domain, remainder taken from reference TRBV29-1 and TRBJ1-1, is SAVISQKPSRDICQRGTSLTIQCQVDSQVTMMFWYRQQPGQSLTLIATANQGSEATYESGFVIDKFPISRPNLTFSTLTVSNMSPEDSSIYLCSAADGHVEAFFGQGTRLTVV.

This clonotype was seen at least ten times. The genes are TRBV7-2 and TRBJ2-3; TRBD1 aligns across 10 bases. V dropped 8 bases and J dropped 2; count of bases not matched to a gene: 4. The germline V gene encodes CDR1 SGHTA and CDR2 FQGNSA. This CDR3 is built from 14 residues. In DNA, the CDR3 is TGTGCCAGCGGCGGACAGGGGGTCACAGATACGCAGTATTTT. Encoded protein: CASGGQGVTDTQYF.

V gene TRBV7-9 combines with J gene TRBJ2-3; 9 positions agree with TRBD1. Germline V gene sequence: CDR1 SEHNR, CDR2 FQNEAQ (reference sequence). V lost 8 bases to trimming and J lost 5 bases; unmatched junction nucleotides: 11. The CDR3 has 15 amino acids. CDR3 amino acids: CASGERTGAEDTQYF. CDR3 coding DNA: TGTGCCAGCGGGGAAAGGACAGGGGCGGAAGATACGCAGTATTTT.

This clonotype appeared many times. This chain links TRBV7-9 with TRBJ2-7; TRBD2 aligns across 7 bases. The CDR3 loop spans 13 amino acids. Germline V gene lookup returns CDR1 SEHNR and CDR2 FQNEAQ (reference sequence). V lost 3 bases and J lost 5; bases outside the gene matches: 4. The CDR3 DNA reads as TGTGCCAGCAGCTTCTCGGGAGGTAACGAGCAGTACTTC. It yields the protein CASSFSGGNEQYF.

Many counts were recorded for this clonotype. This chain joins TRBV12-3 or TRBV12-4 and TRBJ1-2; D is ambiguous. CDR3 length: 15 amino acids. The V and J ends lost 6 bases and 4 bases respectively, with 18 bases between them. CDR3 in DNA: TGTGCCAGCAGCCACATCGAGAGGCCGCGCTATGGCTACACCTTC. It specifies CASSHIERPRYGYTF.

There are many counts of this clonotype. The chain carries TRBV9 and TRBJ2-1; TRBD2 agrees at 9 bases. The CDR3 totals 15 residues. Germline-derived CDR1 and CDR2 are SGDLS and YYNGEE. V was clipped by 2 bases and J by 2 bases; unmatched bases: 2. CDR3 amino acids: CASSVIAGAYNEQFF. The DNA for the CDR3 is TGTGCCAGCAGCGTCATAGCGGGAGCCTACAATGAGCAGTTCTTC.

This clonotype was counted ten times or more. The V call is TRBV6-2 or TRBV6-3, the J call TRBJ2-5; D is uncertain. Trimming took off 6 bases at V and 3 bases at J, with 14 bases between the two ends. The CDR3 is 14 residues long. Germline V gives CDR1 MNHEY, CDR2 SVGEGT. CDR3 protein: CASREDKSKETQYF. In DNA form, the CDR3 reads TGTGCCAGCAGGGAAGACAAGTCGAAAGAGACCCAGTACTTC.

This clonotype was detected many times. The V gene is TRBV25-1, the J gene TRBJ2-1; tentative D call: TRBD1 (6 bases). The CDR3 runs to 13 residues. Deletions cut 7 bases from V and 7 bases from J, with 14 bases between. Per germline, CDR1 MGHDK and CDR2 SYGVNS. Here the CDR3 DNA reads TGTGCCAGCAAGGGACAAACGTATAATGAGCAGTTCTTC. Its translation: CASKGQTYNEQFF.

This clonotype has ten or more counts. The chain joins TRBV27 to TRBJ1-2; D remains ambiguous. V was clipped by 6 bases and J by 5 bases, with 10 bases between them. This CDR3 spans 12 amino acids. Germline values: CDR1 MNHEY, CDR2 SMNVEV (reference sequence). CDR3 coding DNA: TGTGCCAGCAGCCTCGGGCAGTATGGCTACACCTTC. This sequence encodes CASSLGQYGYTF.

Comment on this clonotype: A far more abundant clone sits one base away, making this likely a read error. This chain uses TRBV24-1 with TRBJ2-1, with 10 bases that match TRBD2. The germline V gene has CDR1 KGHDR and CDR2 SFDVKD. Trimming at V came to 4 bases and at J to 13 bases, leaving 15 bases not matched to a gene. The CDR3 contains 16 residues. CDR3 in DNA: TGTGCCACCAGTGACCCGAGGCCAGCGGGAGGGGAGACCCAGTTCTTC. Protein: CATSDPRPAGGETQFF.

The chain uses TRBV19 and TRBJ2-1; 12 bases line up with TRBD2. The CDR3 has 14 amino acids. In germline, CDR1 is LNHDA, CDR2 SQIVND (reference sequence). The V gene end was trimmed by 4 bases and the J gene end by 7 bases; junction bases not matched to a gene: 2. The CDR3 DNA reads as TGTGCCAGTAGTAAGACTAGCGGGGGAAATGAGCAGTTCTTC. Protein: CASSKTSGGNEQFF.

This clonotype was counted ten times or more. The rearrangement links TRBV3-1 to TRBJ2-1; 13 bases are a match to TRBD2. Germline values: CDR1 LGHDT, CDR2 YNNKEL (reference sequence). The CDR3 sequence is 19 residues long. Unmatched junction bases numbered 16, after V lost 3 bases and J lost 8 bases. CDR3 DNA sequence: TGTGCCAGCAGCCATCCCGAAGGACTAGCGGGAGTACGGGTAGATGAGCAGTTCTTC. Protein: CASSHPEGLAGVRVDEQFF.

This clonotype was counted at least ten times. The chain couples TRBV29-1 to TRBJ1-2; no firm D call. This CDR3 contains 12 residues. The V end lost 8 bases, the J end lost 4 bases, and 14 bases lay between the germline ends. CDR1 and CDR2 from the germline V gene are SQVTM and ANQGSEA. The CDR3, as DNA: TGCAGCATTAGGACGGGAACCTATGGCTACACCTTC. Translating gives CSIRTGTYGYTF.

V gene TRBV6-1 combines with J gene TRBJ2-1, with D maybe TRBD2 (5 bases). Germline CDR1 and CDR2: MNHNS and SASEGT. The CDR3 is made up of 13 amino acids. V gave up 3 bases and J gave up 9 bases, with 12 bases separating them. In DNA, the CDR3 is TGTGCCAGCAGTGATTTGGGGAGCGGTGAGCAGTTCTTC. Translation gives CASSDLGSGEQFF.

This clonotype was seen ten or more times. The chain recombines TRBV28 with TRBJ2-7; D is uncertain. This CDR3 spans 16 amino acids. In germline, CDR1 is MDHEN, CDR2 SYDVKM. V lost 6 bases and J 4 bases, leaving 22 bases between the germline ends. The CDR3 loop is CASSPGPQISIYEQYF. The CDR3 nucleotides read TGTGCCAGCAGCCCAGGCCCCCAGATTTCAATATACGAGCAGTACTTC. Full variable domain (remainder filled in from reference TRBV28 and TRBJ2-7): DVKVTQSSRYLVKRTGEKVFLECVQDMDHENMFWYRQDPGLGLRLIYFSYDVKMKEKGDIPEGYSVSREKKERFSLILESASTNQTSMYLCASSPGPQISIYEQYFGPGTRLTVT.

In this sample, this clonotype turned up many times. V usage is TRBV20-1 and J usage is TRBJ2-3; either TRBD1 or TRBD2 may supply D (6 bases each). CDR1 is DFQATT, CDR2 SNEGSKA, per germline (reference sequence). Trimming removed 2 bases from V and 2 bases from J, with 11 bases in between. The CDR3 loop spans 14 amino acids. CDR3 sequence reads: CSARTGTHTDTQYF. The CDR3 DNA follows: TGCAGTGCTAGAACAGGGACTCACACAGATACGCAGTATTTT.

The chain carries TRBV7-2 and TRBJ1-2, with 9 bases lining up with TRBD1. The CDR3 contains 16 residues. Looked up from germline, CDR1 is SGHTA and CDR2 is FQGNSA. Trimming took 1 base from V and 7 from J; bases not matched to a gene: 10. The CDR3 DNA reads TGTGCCAGCAGCTTAGAGGGACACCTGACAGGGGGTGGCTACACCTTC. Protein product: CASSLEGHLTGGGYTF. Using reference TRBV7-2 and TRBJ1-2 for the parts outside the CDR3, the full variable domain is GAGVSQSPSNKVTEKGKDVELRCDPISGHTALYWYRQSLGQGLEFLIYFQGNSAPDKSGLPSDRFSAERTGGSVSTLTIQRTQQEDSAVYLCASSLEGHLTGGGYTFGSGTRLTVV.

This clonotype was recorded many times. V gene TRBV5-1 combines with J gene TRBJ2-7; 9 bases are a match to TRBD1. The CDR3 runs 14 residues. CDR1 is SGHRS and CDR2 is YFSETQ in the germline V gene. Trimming removed 2 bases from V and 3 bases from J; junction bases left unmatched: 3. As DNA, the CDR3 is TGCGCCAGCAGCTTTGGACAGGGGAGCTACGAGCAGTACTTC. Translating it yields CASSFGQGSYEQYF.

In regard to this clonotype: This may arise from a read error, as a much more abundant clone is one base away. The rearrangement uses TRBV27 and TRBJ1-6; possible D gene TRBD1, 5 bases. The CDR3 length is 14 residues. V lost 6 bases to trimming and J lost 1 base, with 7 bases between them. Germline assignment: CDR1 MNHEY and CDR2 SMNVEV (reference sequence). The CDR3 loop reads CASRGGSYNSPLHF. The CDR3 region has the DNA TGTGCCAGCAGGGGGGGGTCCTATAATTCACCCCTCCACTTT.

This clonotype has ten or more counts. The chain links TRBV7-3 to TRBJ2-3; 8 positions agree with TRBD2. Trimming at V came to 0 bases and at J to 1 base, leaving 9 bases not matched to a gene. Germline CDR1 reads SGHTA; CDR2 reads FQGTGA. The CDR3 runs to 18 residues. The CDR3 loop is CASSLTLISGSRTDTQYF. In DNA form, the CDR3 reads TGTGCCAGCAGCTTAACTCTTATCAGCGGGAGCCGCACAGATACGCAGTATTTT.

The chain employs TRBV20-1 and TRBJ2-5; 10 positions match TRBD1. Germline CDR1 reads DFQATT; CDR2 reads SNEGSKA (reference sequence). The CDR3 loop spans 13 amino acids. In DNA, the CDR3 is TGCAGAGCTCCGGGACAGGGGATAGAGACCCAGTACTTC. Protein product: CRAPGQGIETQYF.

This clonotype was seen many times. The chain combines TRBV6-2 or TRBV6-3 with TRBJ2-1, with D possibly being TRBD1 (6 bases). Germline V CDR1 and CDR2: MNHEY, SVGEGT. Trimming shortened V by 4 bases and J by 8 bases, and 9 bases separated the two germline ends. The CDR3 length is 12 residues. The CDR3 loop is CASSSRGDEQFF. CDR3 nucleotide sequence: TGTGCCAGCAGTTCCAGGGGCGATGAGCAGTTCTTC.

This clonotype was observed once. The chain links TRBV6-1 to TRBJ1-2, with D possibly being TRBD1 (5 bases). The germline V gene encodes CDR1 MNHNS and CDR2 SASEGT. Trimming pared 6 bases from V and 2 bases from J, leaving 10 bases between. The CDR3 loop spans 13 amino acids. CDR3 residues: CASRSTGNYGYTF. DNA for the CDR3: TGTGCCAGCAGGTCTACAGGCAACTATGGCTACACCTTC.

In this sample, this clonotype turned up many times. The J gene is TRBJ2-5, the V gene TRBV5-4; TRBD2 matches at 11 bases. The germline gives CDR1 SGHNT, CDR2 YYREEE (reference sequence). The CDR3 spans 15 residues. The trim removed 4 bases at V and 6 bases at J, leaving 8 bases unmatched. DNA for the CDR3: TGTGCCAGCAGCGAAGGACTAGCGGGTGGAAAGACCCAGTACTTC. Protein: CASSEGLAGGKTQYF.

This clonotype was found many times. This chain links TRBV11-2 with TRBJ2-7; tentatively, D is TRBD2 (6 bases). The CDR3 contains 14 residues. Germline CDR1 reads SGHAT; CDR2 reads FQNNGV. V was pared by 4 bases and J by 2 bases, with 12 bases between. CDR3 nucleotides: TGTGCCAGCAGCTCCTCCAGGACTACCTACGAGCAGTACTTC. Amino acids: CASSSSRTTYEQYF.